A selection of T cell receptor beta chains follows, all from one sample in a study of OX40 agonist ivuxolimab in advanced cancers. Profiling relied on immunoSEQ multiplex PCR, and the TCRdb table lists in-frame clones only, not all of them. The sample lists approximately 99,000 clones, roughly nine tenths occurring once. The source was CD4+ or CD8+ T cells sorted from blood, collected in a trial of the OX40 agonist ivuxolimab. Every receptor here comes from an adult with an advanced solid tumor such as melanoma, head and neck, liver or kidney cancer. Each CDR3 is given with its conserved first and last residue. The order of the fields is V gene, clone size, D gene, CDR3 length, J gene, CDR3 protein, CDR3 DNA. A D gene is named only where the DNA matches it firmly. Clone size is shown for a subset of rows, as once, few, many or a class of expanded clone.

v_gene: TRBV4-2; abundance: NA; d_gene: NA; len: 14; j_gene: TRBJ1-2; CDR3aa: CASSQRGANYGYTF; CDR3nt: TGTGCCAGCAGCCAACGGGGGGCTAACTATGGCTACACCTTC
v_gene: TRBV30; abundance: NA; d_gene: NA; len: 13; j_gene: TRBJ1-1; CDR3aa: CAWSMEKNTEAFF; CDR3nt: TGTGCCTGGAGTATGGAGAAAAACACTGAAGCTTTCTTT
v_gene: TRBV15; abundance: NA; d_gene: TRBD2; len: 18; j_gene: TRBJ2-5; CDR3aa: CATSKATSGGIRRETQYF; CDR3nt: TGTGCCACCAGCAAAGCTACTAGCGGGGGGATTCGGCGTGAGACCCAGTACTTC
v_gene: TRBV14; abundance: NA; d_gene: NA; len: 14; j_gene: TRBJ2-3; CDR3aa: CASPNLERTDTQYF; CDR3nt: TGTGCATCACCTAACTTAGAGCGCACAGATACGCAGTATTTT
v_gene: TRBV29-1; abundance: NA; d_gene: TRBD2; len: 18; j_gene: TRBJ2-1; CDR3aa: CSVERPSAGGQGENEQFF; CDR3nt: TGCAGCGTTGAACGTCCCTCCGCGGGAGGGCAAGGAGAAAATGAGCAGTTCTTC
v_gene: TRBV6-5; abundance: NA; d_gene: NA; len: 15; j_gene: TRBJ2-7; CDR3aa: CASSYSKRTLYEQYF; CDR3nt: TGTGCCAGCAGTTACTCGAAACGGACGCTCTACGAGCAGTACTTC
v_gene: TRBV4-1; abundance: NA; d_gene: TRBD2; len: 16; j_gene: TRBJ2-5; CDR3aa: CASSQGRGGPGETQYF; CDR3nt: TGCGCCAGCAGCCAAGGGCGGGGGGGCCCGGGAGAGACCCAGTACTTC
v_gene: TRBV5-5; abundance: few; d_gene: TRBD1; len: 18; j_gene: TRBJ1-2; CDR3aa: CASSLAVTPGQGPHGYTF; CDR3nt: TGTGCCAGCAGCTTGGCCGTCACCCCGGGACAGGGGCCCCATGGCTACACCTTC
v_gene: TRBV21-1; abundance: once; d_gene: NA; len: 18; j_gene: TRBJ2-2; CDR3aa: CASSKGGATRWGTGELFF; CDR3nt: TGTGCCAGCAGCAAAGGTGGCGCGACGCGATGGGGCACCGGGGAGCTGTTTTTT
v_gene: TRBV29-1; abundance: NA; d_gene: TRBD2; len: 11; j_gene: TRBJ2-1; CDR3aa: CSDVAGGVQFF; CDR3nt: TGCAGCGACGTAGCGGGGGGAGTGCAGTTCTTC
v_gene: TRBV6-5; abundance: NA; d_gene: NA; len: 16; j_gene: TRBJ1-3; CDR3aa: CASSLKRTPGGNTIYF; CDR3nt: TGTGCCAGCAGTTTGAAAAGGACGCCCGGGGGAAACACCATATATTTT
v_gene: TRBV5-5; abundance: NA; d_gene: TRBD1; len: 13; j_gene: TRBJ1-2; CDR3aa: CASSFGQGGGYTF; CDR3nt: TGTGCCAGCAGCTTCGGACAGGGCGGTGGCTACACCTTC
v_gene: TRBV19; abundance: NA; d_gene: NA; len: 17; j_gene: TRBJ1-1; CDR3aa: CASSMSAGGSRFTEAFF; CDR3nt: TGTGCCAGTAGTATGTCGGCCGGGGGTTCACGCTTCACTGAAGCTTTCTTT
v_gene: TRBV7-2; abundance: NA; d_gene: TRBD1; len: 15; j_gene: TRBJ1-2; CDR3aa: CASSLQGHPNYGYTF; CDR3nt: TGTGCCAGCAGCCTACAGGGGCATCCTAACTATGGCTACACCTTC
v_gene: TRBV6-5; abundance: NA; d_gene: NA; len: 14; j_gene: TRBJ1-2; CDR3aa: CASSYSSYRGGYTF; CDR3nt: TGTGCCAGCAGTTACTCGTCCTACAGAGGAGGCTACACCTTC
v_gene: TRBV27; abundance: NA; d_gene: NA; len: 18; j_gene: TRBJ2-6; CDR3aa: CASSPSPLQVSGANVLTF; CDR3nt: TGTGCCAGCAGTCCCAGCCCCTTACAGGTTTCTGGGGCCAACGTCCTGACTTTC